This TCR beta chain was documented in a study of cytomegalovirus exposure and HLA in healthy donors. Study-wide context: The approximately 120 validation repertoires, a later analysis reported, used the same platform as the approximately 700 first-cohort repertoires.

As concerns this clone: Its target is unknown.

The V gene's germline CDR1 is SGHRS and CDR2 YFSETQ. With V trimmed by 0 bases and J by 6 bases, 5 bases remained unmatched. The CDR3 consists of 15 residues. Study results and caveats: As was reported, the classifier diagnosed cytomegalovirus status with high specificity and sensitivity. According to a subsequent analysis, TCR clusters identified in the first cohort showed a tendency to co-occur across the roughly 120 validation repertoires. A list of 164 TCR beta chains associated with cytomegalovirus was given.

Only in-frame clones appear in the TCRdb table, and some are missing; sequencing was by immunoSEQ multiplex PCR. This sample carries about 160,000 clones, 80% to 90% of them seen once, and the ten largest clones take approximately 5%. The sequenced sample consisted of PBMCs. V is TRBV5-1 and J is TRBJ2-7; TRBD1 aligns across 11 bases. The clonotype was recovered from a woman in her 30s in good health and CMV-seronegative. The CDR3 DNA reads TGCGCCAGCAGCTTGGGAGGACAGGGGGCTTCCGAGCAGTACTTC. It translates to CASSLGGQGASEQYF.